This paragraph covers one TCR beta chain sequence. Its specificity is unknown. The CDR3 loop spans 17 amino acids. CDR1 is MGHRA and CDR2 is YSYEKL in the germline V gene. Trimming shortened V by 3 bases and J by 0 bases, and 17 bases separated the two germline ends. The data belong to a study of cytomegalovirus exposure and HLA in healthy donors. Study-wide findings and caveats: Sequencing depth roughly uniform across donors was assumed in presence/absence analyses.

The primer mix had 60 Vbeta and 13 Jbeta primers. Sequencing used immunoSEQ multiplex PCR; TCRdb keeps in-frame clones, though not all of them. The sample comprises about 170,000 clones, approximately 80% of which are singletons, and 6.5% to 8.5% rests with the top ten. Sequencing was carried out using PBMCs. The chain couples TRBV4-1 to TRBJ2-5, with D tentatively TRBD2 (6 bases). The receptor was derived from a man aged 30 to 45 in good health and CMV-seropositive. CDR3 protein: CASSQDFPLAYQETQYF. The CDR3 coding sequence is TGCGCCAGCAGCCAGGACTTCCCCCTAGCGTACCAAGAGACCCAGTACTTC.